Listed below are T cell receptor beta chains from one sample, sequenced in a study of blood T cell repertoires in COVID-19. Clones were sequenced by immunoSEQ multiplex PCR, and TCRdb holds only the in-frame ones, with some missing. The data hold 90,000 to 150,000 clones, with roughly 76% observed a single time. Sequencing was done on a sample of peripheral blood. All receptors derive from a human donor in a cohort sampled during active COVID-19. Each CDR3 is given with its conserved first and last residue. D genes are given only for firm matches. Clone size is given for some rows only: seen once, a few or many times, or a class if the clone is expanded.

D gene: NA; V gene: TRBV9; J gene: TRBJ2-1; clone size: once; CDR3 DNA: TGTGCCAGCAGCCAACTAGGTAATGAGCAGTTCTTC; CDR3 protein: CASSQLGNEQFF
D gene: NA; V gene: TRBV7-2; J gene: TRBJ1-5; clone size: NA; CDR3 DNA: TGTGCCAGCAGCCAACGACAGCATGTTGGAAATCAGCCCCAGCATTTT; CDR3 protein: CASSQRQHVGNQPQHF
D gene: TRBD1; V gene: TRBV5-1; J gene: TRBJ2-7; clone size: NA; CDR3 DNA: TGCGCCAGCAGCCGCGGGACAGGGGTTTACGAGCAGTACTTC; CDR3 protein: CASSRGTGVYEQYF
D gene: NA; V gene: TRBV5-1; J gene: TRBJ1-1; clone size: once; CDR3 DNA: TGCGCCAGCAGCTTGTCAGGGTGGGTGAACACTGAAGCTTTCTTT; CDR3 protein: CASSLSGWVNTEAFF
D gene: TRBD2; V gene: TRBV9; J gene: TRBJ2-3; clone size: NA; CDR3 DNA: TGTGCCAGATTAGCGGGAGGTCTTACAGATACGCAGTATTTT; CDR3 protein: CARLAGGLTDTQYF
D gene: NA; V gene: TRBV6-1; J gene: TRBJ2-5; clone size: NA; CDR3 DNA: TGTGCCAGCAGTGAATTATTCTTGCCCGGGGGTCGCCAGTACTTC; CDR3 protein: CASSELFLPGGRQYF
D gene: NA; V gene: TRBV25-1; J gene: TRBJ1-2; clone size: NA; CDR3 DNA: TGTGCCAGCAGTGAAGGTGAGGGCTACACCTTC; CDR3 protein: CASSEGEGYTF
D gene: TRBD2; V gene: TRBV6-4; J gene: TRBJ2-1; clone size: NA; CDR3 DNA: TGTGCCAGCAGAAGACTAGCGGGGGGGAATGAGCAGTTCTTC; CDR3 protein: CASRRLAGGNEQFF
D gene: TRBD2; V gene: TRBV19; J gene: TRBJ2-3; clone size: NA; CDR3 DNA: TGTGCCAGTAGGGCCCAGGGAGGGGCAGATACGCAGTATTTT; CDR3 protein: CASRAQGGADTQYF
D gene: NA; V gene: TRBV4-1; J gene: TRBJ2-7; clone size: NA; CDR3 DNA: TGCGCCAGCAGCCAAGGTTCAGATATCTCCTACGAGCAGTACTTC; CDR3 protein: CASSQGSDISYEQYF
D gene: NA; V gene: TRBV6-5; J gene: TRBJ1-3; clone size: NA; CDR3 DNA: TGTGCCAGCAGGGTCTACAGCTCTGGAAACACCATATATTTT; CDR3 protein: CASRVYSSGNTIYF
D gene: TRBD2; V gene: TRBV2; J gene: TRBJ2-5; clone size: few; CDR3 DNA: TGTGCCAGCATTAAATTCGGGACTAGCGGGTGGGCTAGCCCTAAAGAGACCCAGTACTTC; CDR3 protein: CASIKFGTSGWASPKETQYF
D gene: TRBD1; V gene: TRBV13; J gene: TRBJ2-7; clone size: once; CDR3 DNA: TGTGCCAGCCGCGAGTCGGGACAGGGGGCCAACGGGGAGCAGTACTTC; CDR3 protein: CASRESGQGANGEQYF
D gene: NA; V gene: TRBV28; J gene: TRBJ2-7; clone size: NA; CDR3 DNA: TGTGCCAGCAGTGAAGCTGGACGGGGTCCCTACGAGCAGTACTTC; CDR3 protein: CASSEAGRGPYEQYF
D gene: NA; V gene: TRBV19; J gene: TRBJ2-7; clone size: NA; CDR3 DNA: TGTGCCAGTAGTATTGTGGGAGGCGAGCAGTACTTC; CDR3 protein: CASSIVGGEQYF
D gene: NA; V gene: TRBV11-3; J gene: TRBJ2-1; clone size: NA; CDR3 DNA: TGTGCCAGCAGCCCTCGAGCAGGGTTTCGCAATGAGCAGTTCTTC; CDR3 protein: CASSPRAGFRNEQFF
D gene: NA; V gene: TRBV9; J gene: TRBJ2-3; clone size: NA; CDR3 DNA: TGTGCCAGCAGCGTAGAAGGCGGTCGGCAGACAGATACGCAGTATTTT; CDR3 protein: CASSVEGGRQTDTQYF
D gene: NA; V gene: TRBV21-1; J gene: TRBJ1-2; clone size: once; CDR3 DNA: TGTGCCAGCAGCACAGACACAGGGGATTGCTATGGCTACACCTTC; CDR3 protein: CASSTDTGDCYGYTF
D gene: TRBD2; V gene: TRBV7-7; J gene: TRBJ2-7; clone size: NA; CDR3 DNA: TGTGCTAGCAGCCCAACTAGCGGGAGGCCCTACGAGCAGTACTTC; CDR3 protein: CASSPTSGRPYEQYF
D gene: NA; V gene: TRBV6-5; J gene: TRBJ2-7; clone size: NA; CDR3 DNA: TGTGCCAGCAGTTACGGGGGCGCGTCTAACGAGCAGTACTTC; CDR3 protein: CASSYGGASNEQYF
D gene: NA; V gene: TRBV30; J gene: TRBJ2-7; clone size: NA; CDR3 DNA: TGTGCCTGGAGCCAGGGGGGTCCTGAGCAGTACTTC; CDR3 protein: CAWSQGGPEQYF
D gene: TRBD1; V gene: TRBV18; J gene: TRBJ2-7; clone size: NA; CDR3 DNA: TGTGCCAGCTCACCAAGAACAGGGGGATTGGACGAGCAGTACTTC; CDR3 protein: CASSPRTGGLDEQYF
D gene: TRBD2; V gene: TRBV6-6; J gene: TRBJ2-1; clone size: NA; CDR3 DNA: TGTGCCAGCAGTTTCCGGGAGGGATACAATGAGCAGTTCTTC; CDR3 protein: CASSFREGYNEQFF
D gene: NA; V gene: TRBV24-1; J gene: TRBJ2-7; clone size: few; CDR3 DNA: TGTGCCACCAGTGATTTGCATGGCAGGACTACCACCTACGAGCAGTACTTC; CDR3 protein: CATSDLHGRTTTYEQYF
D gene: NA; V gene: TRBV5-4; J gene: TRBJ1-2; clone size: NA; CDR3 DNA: TGTGCCAGCAGCTTCGGGGGTGGAGCTAACTATGGCTACACCTTC; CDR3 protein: CASSFGGGANYGYTF
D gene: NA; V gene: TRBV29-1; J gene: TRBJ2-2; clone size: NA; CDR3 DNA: TGCAGCGTTGTTGGTCTAGCTGGGACCGGGGAGCTGTTTTTT; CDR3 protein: CSVVGLAGTGELFF
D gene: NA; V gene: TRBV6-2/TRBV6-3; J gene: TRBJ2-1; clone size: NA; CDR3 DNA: TGTGCCAGCAGTGGCCATTCACGGGCGGGCTCTTACAATGAGCAGTTCTTC; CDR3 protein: CASSGHSRAGSYNEQFF
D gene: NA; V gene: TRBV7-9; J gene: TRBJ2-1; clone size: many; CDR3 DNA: TGTGCCAGCAGCTTACTTGGGCAGACCTCCTACAATGAGCAGTTCTTC; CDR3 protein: CASSLLGQTSYNEQFF
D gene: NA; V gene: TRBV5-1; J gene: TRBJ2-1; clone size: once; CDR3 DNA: TGCGCCAGCAGCTTGGCCCCCAACAATGAGCAGTTCTTC; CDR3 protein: CASSLAPNNEQFF
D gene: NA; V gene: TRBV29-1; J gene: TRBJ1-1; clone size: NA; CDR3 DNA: TGCAGCGTTGACAGGGTCGACACTGAAGCTTTCTTT; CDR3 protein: CSVDRVDTEAFF
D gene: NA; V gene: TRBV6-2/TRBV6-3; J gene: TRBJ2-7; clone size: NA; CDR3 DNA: TGTGCCAGCAGTTACCCCCTATTCTACGAGCAGTACTTC; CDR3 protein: CASSYPLFYEQYF
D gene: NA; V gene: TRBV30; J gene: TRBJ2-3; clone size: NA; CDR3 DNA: TGTGCCTGGAGTCCCCTAGGAGATACGCAGTATTTT; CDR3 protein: CAWSPLGDTQYF
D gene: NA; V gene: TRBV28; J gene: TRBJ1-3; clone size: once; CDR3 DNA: TGTGCCAGCACCTTGGACAGCGGAAACACCATATATTTT; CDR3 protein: CASTLDSGNTIYF
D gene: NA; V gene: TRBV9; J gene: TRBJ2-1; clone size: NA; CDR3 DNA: TGTGCCAGCAGCCGGGGGAGTTATGAGCAGTTCTTC; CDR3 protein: CASSRGSYEQFF
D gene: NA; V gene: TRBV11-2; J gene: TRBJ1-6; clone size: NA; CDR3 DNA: TGTGCCAGCAAGTCTACCTATTCACCCCTCCACTTT; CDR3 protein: CASKSTYSPLHF
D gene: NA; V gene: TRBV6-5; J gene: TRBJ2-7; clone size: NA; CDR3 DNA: TGTGCCAGCAGTTATGTGCGGGGATACGAGCAGTACTTC; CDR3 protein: CASSYVRGYEQYF
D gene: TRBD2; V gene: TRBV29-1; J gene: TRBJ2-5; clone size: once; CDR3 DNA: TGCAGCGTTTCTCGCGGGAGTTTGCAGACCCAGTACTTC; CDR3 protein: CSVSRGSLQTQYF
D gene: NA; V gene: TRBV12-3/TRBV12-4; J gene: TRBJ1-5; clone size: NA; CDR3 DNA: TGTGCCAGCAGTTTAGCACAGGTCGAGCCCCAGCATTTT; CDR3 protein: CASSLAQVEPQHF
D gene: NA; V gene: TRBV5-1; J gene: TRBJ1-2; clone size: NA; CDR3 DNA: TGCGCCAGCAGCTTGGAGTCAGGGAACTATGGCTACACCTTC; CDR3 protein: CASSLESGNYGYTF
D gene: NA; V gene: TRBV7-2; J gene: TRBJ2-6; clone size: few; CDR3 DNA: TGTGCCAGCAGCTTAGCGGGAGGTTCTGGGGCCAACGTCCTGACTTTC; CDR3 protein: CASSLAGGSGANVLTF
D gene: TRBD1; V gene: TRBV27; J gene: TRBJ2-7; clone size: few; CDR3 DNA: TGTGCCAGCACCTCCGCCGGGACAGGGGGCTCCTACGAGCAGTACTTC; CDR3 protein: CASTSAGTGGSYEQYF
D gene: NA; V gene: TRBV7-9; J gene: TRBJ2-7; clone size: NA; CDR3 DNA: TGTGCCAGCAGCCGAGGGAACTACGAGCAGTACTTC; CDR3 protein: CASSRGNYEQYF
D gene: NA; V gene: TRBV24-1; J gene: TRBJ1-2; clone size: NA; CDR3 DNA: TGTGCCTCCCGGCCAGCCGGCAGGGCGCACTATGGCTACACCTTC; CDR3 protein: CASRPAGRAHYGYTF
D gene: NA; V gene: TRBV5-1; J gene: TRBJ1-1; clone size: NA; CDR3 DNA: TGCGCCAGCAGCTTGGCCCAGATGAACACTGAAGCTTTCTTT; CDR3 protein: CASSLAQMNTEAFF
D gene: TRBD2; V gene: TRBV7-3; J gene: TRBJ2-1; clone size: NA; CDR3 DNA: TGTGCCAGCAGCTTAACGTCTAGCGGGAGAGGTCATGAGCAGTTCTTC; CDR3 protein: CASSLTSSGRGHEQFF
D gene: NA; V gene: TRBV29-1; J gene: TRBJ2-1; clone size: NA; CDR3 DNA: TGCAGCGTTGTGTCGCCAGGGTCTCTTGAGCAGTTCTTC; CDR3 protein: CSVVSPGSLEQFF